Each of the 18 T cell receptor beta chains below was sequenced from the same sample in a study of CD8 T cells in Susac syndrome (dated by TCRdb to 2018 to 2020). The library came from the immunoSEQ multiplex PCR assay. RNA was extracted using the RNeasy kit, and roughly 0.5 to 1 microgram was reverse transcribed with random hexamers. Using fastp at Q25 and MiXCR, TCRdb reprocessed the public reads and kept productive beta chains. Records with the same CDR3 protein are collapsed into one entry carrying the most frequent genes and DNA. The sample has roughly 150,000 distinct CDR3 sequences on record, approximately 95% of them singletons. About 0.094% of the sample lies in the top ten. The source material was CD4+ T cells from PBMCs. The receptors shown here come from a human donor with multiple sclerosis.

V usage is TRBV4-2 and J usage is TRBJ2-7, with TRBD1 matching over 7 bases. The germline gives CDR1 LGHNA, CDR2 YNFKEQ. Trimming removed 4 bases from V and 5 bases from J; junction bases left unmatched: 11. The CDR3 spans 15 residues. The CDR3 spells CASSREQGLGNEQYF. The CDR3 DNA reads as TGTGCCAGCAGCCGAGAACAGGGGTTGGGGAACGAGCAGTACTTC.

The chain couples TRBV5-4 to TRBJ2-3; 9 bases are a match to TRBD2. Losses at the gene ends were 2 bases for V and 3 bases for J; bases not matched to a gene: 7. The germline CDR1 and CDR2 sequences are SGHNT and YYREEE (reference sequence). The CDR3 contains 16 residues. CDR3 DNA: TGTGCCAGCAGCTTACTAGCGGGCGCGGTTACAGATACGCAGTATTTT. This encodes CASSLLAGAVTDTQYF.

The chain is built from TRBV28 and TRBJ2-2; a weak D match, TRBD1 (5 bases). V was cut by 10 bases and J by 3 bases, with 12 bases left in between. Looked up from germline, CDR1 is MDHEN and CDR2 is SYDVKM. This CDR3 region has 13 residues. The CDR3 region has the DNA TGTGCCACCGAACCAGGGTACACCGGGGAGCTGTTTTTT. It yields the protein CATEPGYTGELFF.

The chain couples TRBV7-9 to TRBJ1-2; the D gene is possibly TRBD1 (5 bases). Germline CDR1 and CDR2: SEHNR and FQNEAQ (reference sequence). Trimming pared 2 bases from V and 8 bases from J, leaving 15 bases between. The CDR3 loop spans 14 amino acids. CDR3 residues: CASSLRGSEEGYTF. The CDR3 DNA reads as TGTGCCAGCAGCTTAAGGGGCTCTGAGGAGGGCTACACCTTC.

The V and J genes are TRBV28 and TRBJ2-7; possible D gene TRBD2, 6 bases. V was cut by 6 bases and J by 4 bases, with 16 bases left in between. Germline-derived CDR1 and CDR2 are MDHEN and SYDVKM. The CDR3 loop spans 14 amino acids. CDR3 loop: CASRGAGGPYEQYF. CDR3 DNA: TGTGCCAGCAGGGGAGCCGGGGGACCATACGAGCAGTACTTC.

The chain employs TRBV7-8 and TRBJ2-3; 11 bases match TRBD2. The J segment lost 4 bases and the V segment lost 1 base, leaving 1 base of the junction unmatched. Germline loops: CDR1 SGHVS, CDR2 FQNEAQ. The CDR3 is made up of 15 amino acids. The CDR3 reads CASSLVSGRADTQYF. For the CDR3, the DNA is TGTGCCAGCAGCTTAGTTAGCGGGAGGGCAGATACGCAGTATTTT.

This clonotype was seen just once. This CDR3 is CSVGTTIWEQYF. The CDR3 nucleotides are TGCAGCGTTGGGACAACCATTTGGGAGCAGTACTTC. The J gene is TRBJ2-7, the V gene TRBV29-1; tentative D call: TRBD1 (5 bases). CDR1 and CDR2 (germline): SQVTM, ANQGSEA. The V and J ends lost 4 bases and 7 bases respectively, with 14 bases between them. This CDR3 comprises 12 residues.

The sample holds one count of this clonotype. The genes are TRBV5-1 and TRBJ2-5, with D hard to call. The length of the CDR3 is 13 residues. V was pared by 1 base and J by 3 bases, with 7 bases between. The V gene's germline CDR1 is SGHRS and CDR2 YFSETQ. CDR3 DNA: TGCGCCAGCAGCTTGAATGGAAAAGAGACCCAGTACTTC. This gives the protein CASSLNGKETQYF.

DNA for the CDR3: TGTGCCAGCAGTTTGAGCTGGGCGAACACTGAAGCTTTCTTT. Protein: CASSLSWANTEAFF. The chain links TRBV12-3 or TRBV12-4 to TRBJ1-1, with D unresolved. The CDR3 is made up of 14 amino acids. Deletions cut 3 bases from V and 1 base from J, with 9 bases between.

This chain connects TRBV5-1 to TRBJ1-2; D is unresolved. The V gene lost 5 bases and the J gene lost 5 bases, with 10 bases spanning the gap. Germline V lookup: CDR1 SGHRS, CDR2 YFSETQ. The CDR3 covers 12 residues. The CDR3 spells CASSQGKYGYTF. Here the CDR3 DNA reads TGCGCCAGCAGTCAAGGGAAGTATGGCTACACCTTC.

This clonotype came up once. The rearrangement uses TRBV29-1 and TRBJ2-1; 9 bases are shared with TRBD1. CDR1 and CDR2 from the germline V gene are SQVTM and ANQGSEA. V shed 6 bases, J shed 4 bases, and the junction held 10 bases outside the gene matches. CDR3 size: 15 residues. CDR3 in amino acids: CSVLSPGQGYNEQFF. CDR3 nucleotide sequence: TGCAGCGTCCTAAGCCCGGGACAGGGATACAATGAGCAGTTCTTC.

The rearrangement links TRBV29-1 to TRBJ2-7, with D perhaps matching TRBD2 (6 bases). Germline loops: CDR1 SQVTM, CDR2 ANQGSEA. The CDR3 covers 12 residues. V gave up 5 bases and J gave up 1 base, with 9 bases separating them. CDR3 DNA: TGCAGCGTTCTAGCGTTATCCTACGAGCAGTACTTC. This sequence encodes CSVLALSYEQYF.

The CDR3 DNA sequence: TGTGCCAGCTCAGGGACAGCGAACACTGAAGCTTTCTTT. It specifies CASSGTANTEAFF. The chain combines TRBV18 with TRBJ1-1, with 7 nucleotides matching TRBD1. Germline V gene lookup returns CDR1 KGHSH and CDR2 LQKENI. V lost 5 bases, J lost 1 base, and 1 base stayed unmatched. The length of the CDR3 is 13 residues.

CDR3 sequence reads: CASSEAGTEAFF. CDR3 DNA: TGTGCCAGCAGCGAAGCGGGGACTGAAGCTTTCTTT. The chain uses TRBV14 and TRBJ1-1, with no clear D. CDR3 length equals 12 residues. Trimming removed 5 bases at V and 5 bases at J, with 9 bases between. Germline V gives CDR1 SGHDN, CDR2 FVKESK.

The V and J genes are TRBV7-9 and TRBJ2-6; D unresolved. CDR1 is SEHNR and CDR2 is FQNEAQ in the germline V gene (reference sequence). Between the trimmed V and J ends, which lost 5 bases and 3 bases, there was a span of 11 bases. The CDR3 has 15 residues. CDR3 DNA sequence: TGTGCCAGCAGCCCTAGGGTAGTTGGGGCCAACGTCCTGACTTTC. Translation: CASSPRVVGANVLTF.

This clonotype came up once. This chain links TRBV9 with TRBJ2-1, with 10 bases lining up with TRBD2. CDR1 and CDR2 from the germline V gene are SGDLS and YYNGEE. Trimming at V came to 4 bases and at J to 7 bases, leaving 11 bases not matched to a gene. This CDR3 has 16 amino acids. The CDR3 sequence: CASSLSGRADWNEQFF. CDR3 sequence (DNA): TGTGCCAGCAGCCTAAGCGGGAGGGCCGATTGGAATGAGCAGTTCTTC.

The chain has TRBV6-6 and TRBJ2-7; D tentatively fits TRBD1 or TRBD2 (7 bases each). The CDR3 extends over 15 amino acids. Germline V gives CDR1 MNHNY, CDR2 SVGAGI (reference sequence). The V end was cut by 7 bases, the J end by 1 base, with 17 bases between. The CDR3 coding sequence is TGTGCCAGCACCAGGGGGGGGGCAGGTTCCTACGAGCAGTACTTC. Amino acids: CASTRGGAGSYEQYF.

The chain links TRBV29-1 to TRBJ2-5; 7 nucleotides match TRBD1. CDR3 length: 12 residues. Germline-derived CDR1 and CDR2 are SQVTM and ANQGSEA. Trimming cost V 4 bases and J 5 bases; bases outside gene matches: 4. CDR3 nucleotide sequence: TGCAGCGTTGGACAGGGTTGGGAGACCCAGTACTTC. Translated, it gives CSVGQGWETQYF. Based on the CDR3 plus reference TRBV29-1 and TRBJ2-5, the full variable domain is SAVISQKPSRDICQRGTSLTIQCQVDSQVTMMFWYRQQPGQSLTLIATANQGSEATYESGFVIDKFPISRPNLTFSTLTVSNMSPEDSSIYLCSVGQGWETQYFGPGTRLLVL.